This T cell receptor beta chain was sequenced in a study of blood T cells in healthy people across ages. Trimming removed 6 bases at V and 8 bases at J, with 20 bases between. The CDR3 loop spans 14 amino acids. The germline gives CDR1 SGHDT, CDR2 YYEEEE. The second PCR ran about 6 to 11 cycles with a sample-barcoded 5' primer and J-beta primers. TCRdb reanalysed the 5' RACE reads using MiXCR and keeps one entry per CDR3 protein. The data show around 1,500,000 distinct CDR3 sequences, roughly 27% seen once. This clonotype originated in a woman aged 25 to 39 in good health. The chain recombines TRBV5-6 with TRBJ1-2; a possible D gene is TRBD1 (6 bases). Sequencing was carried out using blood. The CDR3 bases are TGTGCCAGCACCGTGTCTTGGGGGGCAGGCGGCTACACCTTC. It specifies CASTVSWGAGGYTF.